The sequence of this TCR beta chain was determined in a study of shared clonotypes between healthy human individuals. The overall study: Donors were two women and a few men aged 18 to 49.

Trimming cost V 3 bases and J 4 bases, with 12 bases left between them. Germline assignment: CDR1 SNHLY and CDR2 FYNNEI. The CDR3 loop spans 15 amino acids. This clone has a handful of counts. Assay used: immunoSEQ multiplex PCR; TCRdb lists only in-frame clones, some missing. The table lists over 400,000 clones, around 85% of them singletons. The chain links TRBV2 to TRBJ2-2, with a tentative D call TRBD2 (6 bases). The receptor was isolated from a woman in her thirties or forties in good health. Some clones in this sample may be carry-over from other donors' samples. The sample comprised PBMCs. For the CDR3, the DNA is TGTGCCAGCAGTGACCGGAGGGTGGGCACCGGGGAGCTGTTTTTT. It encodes CASSDRRVGTGELFF. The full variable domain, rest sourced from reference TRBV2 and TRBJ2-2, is EPEVTQTPSHQVTQMGQEVILRCVPISNHLYFYWYRQILGQKVEFLVSFYNNEISEKSEIFDDQFSVERPDGSNFTLKIRSTKLEDSAMYFCASSDRRVGTGELFFGEGSRLTVL.